The following is a TCR beta chain sequence with its context. The antigen remains unidentified. TCRdb keeps only in-frame clones here, not all; method: immunoSEQ multiplex PCR. The sample lists approximately 980,000 clones; approximately 80% were seen once. The data were obtained in a study of shared clonotypes between healthy human individuals. Overall study context: There were three CD4 naive, three CD4 memory, two CD8 naive and one CD8 memory plates per donor. Findings of the study overall: A few donors shared approximately 5% of their naive CD4 clonotypes.

Germline assignment: CDR1 SEHNR and CDR2 FQNEAQ (reference sequence). The CDR3 covers 16 residues. Trimming stripped 5 bases from V and 5 bases from J, with 21 bases between. The genes are TRBV7-9 and TRBJ1-1, with a possible D match to TRBD1 (5 bases). Sequenced input: memory CD4+ T cells sorted from blood. The sample's subset: CD45RA-negative fraction. The TCR comes from a man in his late teens or twenties in good health. The CDR3 sequence: CASSSTGTGVRTEAFF. The CDR3 DNA reads TGTGCCAGCAGCAGCACCGGGACGGGGGTACGGACTGAAGCTTTCTTT.